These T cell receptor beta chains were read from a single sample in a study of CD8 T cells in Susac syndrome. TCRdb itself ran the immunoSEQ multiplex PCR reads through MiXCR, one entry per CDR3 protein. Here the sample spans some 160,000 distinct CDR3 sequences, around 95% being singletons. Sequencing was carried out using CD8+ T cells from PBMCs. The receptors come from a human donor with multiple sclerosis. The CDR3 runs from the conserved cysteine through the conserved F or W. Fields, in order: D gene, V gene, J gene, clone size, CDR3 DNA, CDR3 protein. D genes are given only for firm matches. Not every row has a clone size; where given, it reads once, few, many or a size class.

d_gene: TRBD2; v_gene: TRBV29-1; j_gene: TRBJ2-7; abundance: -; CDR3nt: TGCAGCGTTGATGGGACTAGCGATGAGGCGTCCTACGAGCAGTACTTC; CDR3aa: CSVDGTSDEASYEQYF
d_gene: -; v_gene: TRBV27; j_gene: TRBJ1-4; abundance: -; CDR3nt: TGTGCCAGCAGTTTAGGGGCCAAACTGTTTTTT; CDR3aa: CASSLGAKLFF
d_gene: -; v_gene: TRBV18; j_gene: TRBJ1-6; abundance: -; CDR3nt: TGTGCCAGCTCACCCGGTGCAGGGAATTCACCCCTCCACTTT; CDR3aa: CASSPGAGNSPLHF
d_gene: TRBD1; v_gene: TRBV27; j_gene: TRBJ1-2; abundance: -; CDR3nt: TGTGCCAGCAGTTTATCAAGGGGGCTGCTCAACTATGGCTACACCTTC; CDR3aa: CASSLSRGLLNYGYTF
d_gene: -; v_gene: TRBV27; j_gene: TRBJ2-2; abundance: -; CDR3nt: TGTGCCAGCAGTTTATCCGGGACCGGGGAGCTGTTTTTT; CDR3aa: CASSLSGTGELFF
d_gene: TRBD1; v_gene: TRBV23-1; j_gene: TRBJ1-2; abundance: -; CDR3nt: TGCGCCAGCAGTCAGGATGGACAGGGGGTAGGTTATGGCTACACCTTC; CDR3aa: CASSQDGQGVGYGYTF
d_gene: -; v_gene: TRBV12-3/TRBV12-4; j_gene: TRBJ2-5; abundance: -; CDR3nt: TGTGCCAGCAGTCCCCCGGGATTGGAGACCCAGTACTTC; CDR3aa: CASSPPGLETQYF
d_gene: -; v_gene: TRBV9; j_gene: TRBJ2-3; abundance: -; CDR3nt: TGTGCCAGCAGCGCCCCAATCGGTGGGGGAGAAGATACGCAGTATTTT; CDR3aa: CASSAPIGGGEDTQYF
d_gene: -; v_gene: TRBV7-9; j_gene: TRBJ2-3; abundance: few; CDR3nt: TGTGCCAGCACCCTCCAAGGGGAGTTCACAGATACGCAGTATTTT; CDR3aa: CASTLQGEFTDTQYF
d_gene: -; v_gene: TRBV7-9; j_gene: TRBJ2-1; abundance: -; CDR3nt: TGTGCCAGCAGCTTAGGCGGATACTCCCTCTACAATGAGCAGTTCTTC; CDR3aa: CASSLGGYSLYNEQFF
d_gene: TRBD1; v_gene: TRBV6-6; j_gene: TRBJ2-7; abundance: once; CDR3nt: TGTGCCAGCAGTTACACGACAGGGTTCGAGCAGTACTTC; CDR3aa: CASSYTTGFEQYF
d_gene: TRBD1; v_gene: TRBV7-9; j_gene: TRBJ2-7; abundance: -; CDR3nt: TGTGCCAGCAGCTCCCCCCCCGCGGGACAGGGGGCGCCCTACGAGCAGTACTTC; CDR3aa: CASSSPPAGQGAPYEQYF
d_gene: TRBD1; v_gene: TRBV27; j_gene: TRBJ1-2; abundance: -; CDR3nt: TGTGCCAGCAGTTTAGATCAGAGGGGGCATCGGGGCTACACCTTC; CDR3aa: CASSLDQRGHRGYTF
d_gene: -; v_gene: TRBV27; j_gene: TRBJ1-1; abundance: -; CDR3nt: TGTGCCAGCAGCCTTGCTCAGGGGACTGAAGCTTTCTTT; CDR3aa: CASSLAQGTEAFF
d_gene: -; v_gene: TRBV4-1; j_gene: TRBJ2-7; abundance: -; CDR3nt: TGCGCCAGCAGCCAAGAGGGGACGACGTATGGGGAGCAGTACTTC; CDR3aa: CASSQEGTTYGEQYF
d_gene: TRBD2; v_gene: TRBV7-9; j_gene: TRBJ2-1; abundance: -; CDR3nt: TGTGCCAGCAGCCTGGGACTAGCGGGAAGTCTAAGGATTGAGCAGTTCTTC; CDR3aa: CASSLGLAGSLRIEQFF
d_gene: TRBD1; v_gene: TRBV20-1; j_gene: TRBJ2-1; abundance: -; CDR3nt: TGCAGTGCTAGAGATCCAGGGGGCATGAATGAGCAGTTCTTC; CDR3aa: CSARDPGGMNEQFF
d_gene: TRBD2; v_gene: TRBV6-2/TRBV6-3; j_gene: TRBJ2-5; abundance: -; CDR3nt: TGTGCCAGCAGTTACTCCTACGCGGGAGTAGTAGAGACCCAGTACTTC; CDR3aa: CASSYSYAGVVETQYF
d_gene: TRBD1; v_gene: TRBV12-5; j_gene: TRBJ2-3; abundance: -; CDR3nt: TGTGCTAGTGGCATTCCGGGACAGGCAAATACGCAGTATTTT; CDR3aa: CASGIPGQANTQYF
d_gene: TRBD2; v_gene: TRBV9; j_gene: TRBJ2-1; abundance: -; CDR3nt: TGTGCCAGCAGCGTACGAGCCGGGAGGGGGGCCGGCAATGAGCAGTTCTTC; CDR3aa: CASSVRAGRGAGNEQFF
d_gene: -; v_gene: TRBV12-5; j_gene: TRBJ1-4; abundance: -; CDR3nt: TGTGCTAGTGTCGCCGGTCTTAATGAAAAACTGTTTTTT; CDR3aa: CASVAGLNEKLFF
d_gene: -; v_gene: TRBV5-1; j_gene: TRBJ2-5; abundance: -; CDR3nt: TGCGCCAGCAGCACTTCTAACGGCAGGGTAGAGACCCAGTACTTC; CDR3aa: CASSTSNGRVETQYF
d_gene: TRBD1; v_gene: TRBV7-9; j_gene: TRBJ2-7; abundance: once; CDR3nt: TGTGCCAGCAGCTTGACAGGGGCCACCGACTACGAGCAGTACTTC; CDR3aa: CASSLTGATDYEQYF
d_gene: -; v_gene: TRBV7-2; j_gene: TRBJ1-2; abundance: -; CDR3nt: TGTGCCAGCAGCTTAGTTGTGGAGGAGTATGGCTACACCTTC; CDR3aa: CASSLVVEEYGYTF
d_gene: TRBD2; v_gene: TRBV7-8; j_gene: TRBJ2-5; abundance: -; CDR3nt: TGTGCCAGCAGGGAACGAGGGAGCGGGAGGGCCCAAGAGACCCAGTACTTC; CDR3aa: CASRERGSGRAQETQYF
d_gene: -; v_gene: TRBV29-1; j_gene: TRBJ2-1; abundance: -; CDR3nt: TGCAGCCCATTGGTTACTAGCCCCTACAATGAGCAGTTCTTC; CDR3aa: CSPLVTSPYNEQFF
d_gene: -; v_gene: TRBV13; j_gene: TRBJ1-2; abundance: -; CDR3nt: TGTGCCAGCAGCTCTGGGGGAGCGGGGGAAGGCTACACCTTC; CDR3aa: CASSSGGAGEGYTF
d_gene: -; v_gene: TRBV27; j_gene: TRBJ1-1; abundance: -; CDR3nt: TGTGCCAGCAGTTTACAGGGAATGAACACTGAAGCTTTCTTT; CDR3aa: CASSLQGMNTEAFF